This TCR beta chain was identified in a study of early T cells in non-severe SARS-CoV-2 infection. Study details: Chains were unpaired, as sequencing was done on bulk RNA from unsorted whole blood.

Trimming at V came to 4 bases and at J to 7 bases, leaving 5 bases not matched to a gene. This CDR3 has 13 residues. The germline gives CDR1 SGHRS, CDR2 YFSETQ. The protocol attached unique molecular identifiers to individual cDNA molecules. TCRdb passed the 5' RACE reads through MiXCR, listing each CDR3 protein once. The table shows 40,000 to 55,000 distinct CDR3 sequences, with 7.7% occurring only once. The receptor was isolated from an adult who was a healthcare worker with PCR-confirmed SARS-CoV-2 infection or an uninfected control (not recorded which). The chain carries TRBV5-1 and TRBJ1-2; 9 nucleotides align to TRBD1. The specimen sequenced was whole blood. The CDR3, as DNA: TGCGCCAGCAGCGGGGGACAGGGCCCTGGCTACACCTTC. Its protein product is CASSGGQGPGYTF.